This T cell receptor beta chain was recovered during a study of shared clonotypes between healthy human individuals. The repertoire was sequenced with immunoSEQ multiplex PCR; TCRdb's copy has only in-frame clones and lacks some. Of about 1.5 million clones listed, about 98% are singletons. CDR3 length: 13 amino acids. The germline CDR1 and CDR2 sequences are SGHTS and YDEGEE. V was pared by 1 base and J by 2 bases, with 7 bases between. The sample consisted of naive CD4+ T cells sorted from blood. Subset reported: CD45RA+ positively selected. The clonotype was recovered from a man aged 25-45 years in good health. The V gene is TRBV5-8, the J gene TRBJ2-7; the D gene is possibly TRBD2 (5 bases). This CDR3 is CASSLRETYEQYF. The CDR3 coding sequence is TGTGCCAGCAGCTTGAGGGAGACCTACGAGCAGTACTTC.